One sample yielded the 13 T cell receptor beta chains listed below, sequenced in a study of T cell repertoires in cytomegalovirus infection (dated by TCRdb to about 2019). Sequenced using an Illumina HiSeq 1500. TCRdb took the public reads, trimmed them with fastp at Q25, ran MiXCR for clone calling and kept in-frame beta chains. All rows with the same CDR3 protein become a single entry with the most common DNA and genes. The sample contains more than 150,000 distinct CDR3 sequences, about 21% of them found a single time. The ten most abundant clones make up around 3.1% of the sample. The sequenced sample consisted of PBMCs. These receptors were taken from a human donor in good health (CMV status not recorded). Some clones in this sample may be carry-over from other donors' samples.

This rearrangement joins TRBV6-5 to TRBJ2-6; D gene uncertain. The germline V gene has CDR1 MNHEY and CDR2 SVGAGI. This CDR3 region has 16 residues. V gave up 4 bases and J gave up 0 bases, with 10 bases separating them. The CDR3 here is CASSFSSFSGANVLTF. CDR3 DNA: TGTGCCAGCAGTTTCTCCTCCTTCTCTGGGGCCAACGTCCTGACTTTC.

In its sample, this clonotype was seen a few times. The gene calls are TRBV7-9 and TRBJ2-1; 8 bases match TRBD2. The V gene's germline CDR1 is SEHNR and CDR2 FQNEAQ (reference sequence). Trimming took 5 bases from V and 8 from J; bases not matched to a gene: 17. This CDR3 comprises 17 residues. CDR3 DNA: TGTGCCAGCAGCCCAGCGAAAGCGGGAGAAATCAGGGATGAGCAGTTCTTC. Amino acid sequence: CASSPAKAGEIRDEQFF.

The table lists this clonotype with a few counts. This chain connects TRBV6-2 or TRBV6-3 to TRBJ1-1, with D possibly TRBD1 on 5 matching bases. The CDR3 length is 13 residues. With 0 bases removed from V and 7 bases from J, the gap between germline ends came to 9 bases. The germline V gene has CDR1 MNHEY and CDR2 SVGEGT. The CDR3 sequence is CASSYSGVDEAFF. CDR3 nucleotides: TGTGCCAGCAGTTACTCAGGGGTCGATGAAGCTTTCTTT.

This clonotype was seen ten or more times. This chain connects TRBV10-3 to TRBJ2-5; either TRBD1 or TRBD2 may supply D (6 bases each). CDR3 size: 15 residues. V was pared by 3 bases and J by 1 base, with 12 bases between. Germline assignment: CDR1 ENHRY and CDR2 SYGVKD. The CDR3 DNA reads as TGTGCCATCAGTGACCCGGGGGCAGGCCAAGAGACCCAGTACTTC. It specifies CAISDPGAGQETQYF.

The genes are TRBV6-2 or TRBV6-3 and TRBJ2-3; perhaps D is TRBD1 or TRBD2 (5 bases each). Germline assignment: CDR1 MNHEY and CDR2 SVGEGT. V lost 6 bases and J 4 bases, leaving 14 bases between the germline ends. CDR3 length: 14 amino acids. This CDR3 reads CASRYGTRADTQYF. The DNA for the CDR3 is TGTGCCAGCAGGTACGGGACCAGGGCAGATACGCAGTATTTT.

This clonotype was counted many times. The chain employs TRBV7-9 and TRBJ2-7; D unresolved. CDR3 length: 14 amino acids. Deletions cut 1 base from V and 2 bases from J, with 9 bases between. Germline V CDR1 and CDR2: SEHNR, FQNEAQ (reference sequence). The CDR3: CASSLDRRPYEQYF. In DNA, the CDR3 is TGTGCCAGCAGCTTAGATCGCAGACCCTACGAGCAGTACTTC. The complete variable domain, with remaining parts taken from reference TRBV7-9 and TRBJ2-7, reads DTGVSQNPRHKITKRGQNVTFRCDPISEHNRLYWYRQTLGQGPEFLTYFQNEAQLEKSRLLSDRFSAERPKGSFSTLEIQRTEQGDSAMYLCASSLDRRPYEQYFGPGTRLTVT.

This clonotype was picked up a small number of times. This chain joins TRBV5-1 and TRBJ1-1; 8 bases are a match to TRBD1. V lost 5 bases, J lost 4 bases, and 4 bases stayed unmatched. CDR1 is SGHRS and CDR2 is YFSETQ in the germline V gene. The length of the CDR3 is 13 residues. CDR3 in DNA: TGCGCCAGCAGGTCCGGGACAGGCACTGAAGCTTTCTTT. Amino acids: CASRSGTGTEAFF.

About this clonotype itself: One end of the junction is discordant with germline, which a read error may explain. The V and J genes are TRBV6-1 and TRBJ1-5; tentatively, D is TRBD1 (6 bases). The germline CDR1 and CDR2 sequences are MNHNS and SASEGT. CDR3 length equals 17 residues. CDR3 DNA sequence: TGTGCCAGCAGTCGACCGATCTTCAGGGGTAGCAATCAGCACCAGCATTTT. Encoded protein: CASSRPIFRGSNQHQHF.

By share, this clonotype counts as medium-sized. This chain connects TRBV5-1 to TRBJ2-1, with 10 nucleotides matching TRBD2. With 3 bases clipped from V and 4 bases from J, the junction kept 4 bases outside the gene matches. Germline V gene lookup returns CDR1 SGHRS and CDR2 YFSETQ. This CDR3 is built from 15 residues. The CDR3 coding sequence is TGCGCCAGCAGCTCCAGCGGGGGGGCTTACAATGAGCAGTTCTTC. Amino acids: CASSSSGGAYNEQFF.

This clonotype was seen many times. The gene calls are TRBV14 and TRBJ2-1; weak D call: TRBD2 (6 bases). V was clipped by 4 bases and J by 0 bases, with 13 bases between them. This CDR3 is 16 amino acids long. From germline, CDR1 is SGHDN and CDR2 FVKESK. The CDR3 DNA sequence: TGTGCCAGCAGCCTGACTTTTAGCGGCTCCTACAATGAGCAGTTCTTC. It is translated as CASSLTFSGSYNEQFF.

The chain uses TRBV5-1 and TRBJ2-7, with D tentatively TRBD1 (5 bases). CDR1 is SGHRS, CDR2 YFSETQ, per germline. The CDR3 covers 14 residues. Trimming took off 0 bases at V and 4 bases at J, with 11 bases between the two ends. CDR3 nucleotide sequence: TGCGCCAGCAGCTTGGGGACACGCGGATACGAGCAGTACTTC. This translates into CASSLGTRGYEQYF.

This rearrangement joins TRBV14 to TRBJ1-1, with D uncertain. The CDR3 extends over 13 amino acids. CDR1 and CDR2 (germline): SGHDN, FVKESK. With 4 bases removed from V and 0 bases from J, the gap between germline ends came to 6 bases. The CDR3 DNA reads as TGTGCCAGCAGCCGCAGCATGAACACTGAAGCTTTCTTT. Residues: CASSRSMNTEAFF. Full variable domain (outside the CDR3, taken from reference TRBV14 and TRBJ1-1): EAGVTQFPSHSVIEKGQTVTLRCDPISGHDNLYWYRRVMGKEIKFLLHFVKESKQDESGMPNNRFLAERTGGTYSTLKVQPAELEDSGVYFCASSRSMNTEAFFGQGTRLTVV.

This clonotype appeared a few times. This chain links TRBV7-9 with TRBJ2-7; 8 bases line up with TRBD1. CDR3 length equals 15 residues. V shed 1 base, J shed 5 bases, and the junction held 7 bases outside the gene matches. In germline, CDR1 is SEHNR, CDR2 FQNEAQ (reference sequence). In DNA form, the CDR3 reads TGTGCCAGCAGCTTAGAAGGACAGGGTAGGGACGAGCAGTACTTC. Protein sequence: CASSLEGQGRDEQYF. The whole variable domain, remainder taken from reference TRBV7-9 and TRBJ2-7, is DTGVSQNPRHKITKRGQNVTFRCDPISEHNRLYWYRQTLGQGPEFLTYFQNEAQLEKSRLLSDRFSAERPKGSFSTLEIQRTEQGDSAMYLCASSLEGQGRDEQYFGPGTRLTVT.